Presented here are 22 T cell receptor beta chains from one specimen sequenced in a study of identical twins. Using its own MiXCR run on the 5' RACE reads, TCRdb lists one record per CDR3 protein. This sample has 640,000 or so distinct CDR3 sequences, with roughly 6% found just once. The sequenced sample was naive T cells sorted from blood. These receptors were taken from a man aged 18 to 30 in good health.

This clonotype was found a few times. The V call is TRBV5-1, the J call TRBJ2-5, with D perhaps TRBD1 or TRBD2 (5 bases each). V lost 3 bases and J 4 bases, leaving 13 bases between the germline ends. The germline V gene has CDR1 SGHRS and CDR2 YFSETQ. CDR3 size: 14 residues. The DNA for the CDR3 is TGCGCCAGCAGCTCCTCGATCGGGGCAGAGACCCAGTACTTC. It yields the protein CASSSSIGAETQYF.

This clonotype was observed at least ten times. The genes are TRBV5-1 and TRBJ2-3; 7 bases are a match to TRBD2. The germline V gene has CDR1 SGHRS and CDR2 YFSETQ. This CDR3 spans 17 amino acids. The ends lost 0 bases at V and 2 bases at J; junction bases unmatched: 9. The CDR3 here is CASSLVGGGPTTDTQYF. The CDR3 DNA sequence: TGCGCCAGCAGCTTGGTCGGGGGAGGGCCTACCACAGATACGCAGTATTTT.

This clonotype was picked up a small number of times. V is TRBV5-1 and J is TRBJ2-1, with 10 bases lining up with TRBD2. Germline V gene data show CDR1 as SGHRS and CDR2 as YFSETQ. This CDR3 comprises 15 residues. The ends lost 2 bases at V and 13 bases at J; junction bases unmatched: 12. The CDR3 sequence: CASSFPGAGGFEQFF. CDR3 DNA: TGCGCCAGCAGCTTTCCTGGAGCGGGAGGGTTTGAACAGTTCTTC.

V and J are TRBV7-9 and TRBJ2-7; 12 bases align to TRBD1. Losses at the gene ends were 7 bases for V and 5 bases for J; bases not matched to a gene: 9. The CDR3 totals 15 residues. From germline, CDR1 is SEHNR and CDR2 FQNEAQ (reference sequence). Here the CDR3 DNA reads TGTGCCAGCAACGCCTGGGACAGGGGGCTTGACGAGCAGTACTTC. The encoded protein is CASNAWDRGLDEQYF.

This clonotype was counted at least ten times. The gene calls are TRBV18 and TRBJ2-1; a possible D gene is TRBD1 (5 bases). The CDR3 contains 14 residues. Trimming shortened V by 2 bases and J by 10 bases, and 15 bases separated the two germline ends. CDR1 is KGHSH, CDR2 LQKENI, per germline. The CDR3 region has the DNA TGTGCCAGCTCACCAAAGGCAGGGATCGGGGAGCAGTTCTTC. It translates to CASSPKAGIGEQFF. Supplemented by reference TRBV18 and TRBJ2-1, the full variable domain reads NAGVMQNPRHLVRRRGQEARLRCSPMKGHSHVYWYRQLPEEGLKFMVYLQKENIIDESGMPKERFSAEFPKEGPSILRIQQVVRGDSAAYFCASSPKAGIGEQFFGPGTRLTVL.

There are many counts of this clonotype. CDR3 residues: CASSFALAVGELFF. In nucleotides, the CDR3 is TGTGCCAGCAGCTTCGCACTAGCGGTCGGGGAGCTGTTTTTT. This chain links TRBV11-2 with TRBJ2-2; 8 bases match TRBD2. The length of the CDR3 is 14 residues. The germline gives CDR1 SGHAT, CDR2 FQNNGV. After removal of 3 bases from V and 7 bases from J, the junction contained 4 bases not matched to a gene.

The gene calls are TRBV6-5 and TRBJ2-1; TRBD2 matches 12 bases. The CDR3 is 17 amino acids. V was pared by 2 bases and J by 6 bases, with 8 bases of the junction left unmatched. Germline-derived CDR1 and CDR2 are MNHEY and SVGAGI. The CDR3 DNA sequence: TGTGCCAGCAGTTACACAAACCCGGGACTAGCGGGCAATGAGCAGTTCTTC. Protein: CASSYTNPGLAGNEQFF.

This clonotype was picked up a small number of times. The chain has TRBV6-2 or TRBV6-3 and TRBJ2-2; D possibly uses TRBD1 or TRBD2 (5 bases each). Trimming left V 2 bases short and J 7 bases short, with 8 bases between. The CDR3 has 13 residues. Germline-derived CDR1 and CDR2 are MNHEY and SVGEGT. The CDR3, as DNA: TGTGCCAGCAGTTACCGGGGCAACGGGGAGCTGTTTTTT. Translated: CASSYRGNGELFF.

The genes are TRBV5-1 and TRBJ2-7, with 9 bases lining up with TRBD2. The CDR3 has 15 residues. Per the germline V gene, CDR1 is SGHRS and CDR2 is YFSETQ. Unmatched junction bases numbered 7, after V lost 4 bases and J lost 2 bases. The CDR3 loop reads CASSLLTSGTYEQYF. DNA for the CDR3: TGCGCCAGCAGCCTGCTGACTAGCGGCACCTACGAGCAGTACTTC.

This clonotype was seen many times. The rearrangement joins TRBV5-1 to TRBJ2-7, with D unclear. Deletions cut 0 bases from V and 2 bases from J, with 9 bases between. Germline-derived CDR1 and CDR2 are SGHRS and YFSETQ. The CDR3 is 14 residues long. The CDR3 region is CASSLAAAPYEQYF. In nucleotides, the CDR3 is TGCGCCAGCAGCTTGGCGGCGGCCCCCTACGAGCAGTACTTC. Looking up the rest from reference TRBV5-1 and TRBJ2-7 gives the full variable domain: KAGVTQTPRYLIKTRGQQVTLSCSPISGHRSVSWYQQTPGQGLQFLFEYFSETQRNKGNFPGRFSGRQFSNSRSEMNVSTLELGDSALYLCASSLAAAPYEQYFGPGTRLTVT.

This clonotype has at least ten counts. The chain links TRBV20-1 to TRBJ1-2, with unresolved D. This CDR3 spans 11 amino acids. CDR1 is DFQATT and CDR2 is SNEGSKA in the germline V gene (reference sequence). V was clipped by 4 bases and J by 5 bases, with 8 bases between them. CDR3 in amino acids: CSAITEYGYTF. The CDR3 nucleotides read TGCAGTGCTATAACTGAGTATGGCTACACCTTC.

This clonotype has ten or more counts. The genes are TRBV15 and TRBJ1-6, with a possible D match to TRBD1 (5 bases). Deletions cut 2 bases from V and 7 bases from J, with 18 bases between. Germline-derived CDR1 and CDR2 are LNHNV and YYDKDF (reference sequence). This CDR3 is 17 amino acids long. CDR3 sequence (DNA): TGTGCCACCAGCAGATCACCAGGGTTCCGCGGCAATTCACCCCTCCACTTT. Protein product: CATSRSPGFRGNSPLHF. The full variable domain, with the rest looked up from reference TRBV15 and TRBJ1-6, is DAMVIQNPRYQVTQFGKPVTLSCSQTLNHNVMYWYQQKSSQAPKLLFHYYDKDFNNEADTPDNFQSRRPNTSFCFLDIRSPGLGDTAMYLCATSRSPGFRGNSPLHFGNGTRLTVT.

The genes are TRBV5-1 and TRBJ2-1, with D tentatively TRBD2 (5 bases). This CDR3 spans 21 amino acids. Germline V gene lookup returns CDR1 SGHRS and CDR2 YFSETQ. V lost 2 bases to trimming and J lost 1 base, with 28 bases between them. CDR3 amino acids: CASSLTQSPGERARSYNEQFF. The CDR3 nucleotides are TGCGCCAGCAGCTTAACCCAGAGCCCCGGGGAAAGGGCGCGATCCTACAATGAGCAGTTCTTC.

This clonotype has more than one count but fewer than ten. The chain joins TRBV14 to TRBJ1-4, with unresolved D. The CDR3 is 15 residues long. Germline CDR1 and CDR2: SGHDN and FVKESK. Trimming stripped 4 bases from V and 8 bases from J, with 17 bases between. The chain's CDR3 is CASSRSMAEVEKLFF. As DNA, the CDR3 is TGTGCCAGCAGCCGTTCTATGGCCGAGGTCGAAAAACTGTTTTTT.

This clonotype has a count of ten or more. This chain connects TRBV10-1 to TRBJ1-6, with 7 bases lining up with TRBD1. Germline CDR1 is WNHNN and CDR2 is SYGVQD (reference sequence). The ends lost 3 bases at V and 7 bases at J; junction bases unmatched: 0. The CDR3 is made up of 13 amino acids. The CDR3 DNA sequence: TGCGCCAGCAGTGACAGGGGGAATTCACCCCTCCACTTT. As protein: CASSDRGNSPLHF.

This clonotype appeared many times. The chain couples TRBV27 to TRBJ2-3; 9 positions agree with TRBD2. V dropped 2 bases and J dropped 9; count of bases not matched to a gene: 9. The CDR3 is 15 amino acids. Germline V gives CDR1 MNHEY, CDR2 SMNVEV (reference sequence). The CDR3 sequence is CASSLPSGKVHTQYF. The DNA for the CDR3 is TGTGCCAGCAGTTTACCTAGCGGGAAGGTGCACACGCAGTATTTT.

This clonotype was seen only a few times. The chain has TRBV12-3 or TRBV12-4 and TRBJ1-2, with a possible D match to TRBD1 (6 bases). This CDR3 spans 13 amino acids. V lost 3 bases and J lost 7, with 12 bases in between. DNA for the CDR3: TGTGCCAGCAGTTTGACGGGGGCCGGTGGCTACACCTTC. Protein sequence: CASSLTGAGGYTF.

This clonotype was counted only a few times. V usage is TRBV3-1 and J usage is TRBJ1-6, with D tentatively TRBD1 (6 bases). The V and J ends lost 7 bases and 16 bases respectively, with 17 bases between them. Germline V gene data show CDR1 as LGHDT and CDR2 as YNNKEL (reference sequence). The CDR3 is made up of 12 amino acids. The chain's CDR3 is CASTRAGHPLHF. The CDR3 DNA is TGTGCCAGCACCCGAGCGGGACACCCACTCCACTTT.

In its sample, this clonotype was seen many times. The V gene is TRBV11-2, the J gene TRBJ2-7; D is uncertain. Deletions cut 6 bases from V and 0 bases from J, with 6 bases between. Germline V lookup: CDR1 SGHAT, CDR2 FQNNGV. CDR3 length equals 12 residues. The CDR3 sequence: CASSRSSYEQYV. CDR3 coding DNA: TGTGCCAGCAGTCGAAGCTCCTACGAGCAGTACGTC.

This clonotype was detected many times. The chain carries TRBV7-9 and TRBJ2-1; 7 nucleotides match TRBD2. There are 17 residues in the CDR3. Losses at the gene ends were 0 bases for V and 4 bases for J; bases not matched to a gene: 9. Looked up from germline, CDR1 is SEHNR and CDR2 is FQNEAQ (reference sequence). CDR3 amino acids: CASSLAFRGDKYNEQFF. Written as DNA, the CDR3 is TGTGCCAGCAGCTTAGCTTTCCGGGGGGATAAATACAATGAGCAGTTCTTC.

This clonotype has at least ten counts. This sequence joins TRBV20-1 and TRBJ2-1; TRBD1 might be the D (6 bases). Trimming removed 1 base at V and 2 bases at J, with 6 bases between. The germline CDR1 and CDR2 sequences are DFQATT and SNEGSKA (reference sequence). There are 13 residues in the CDR3. The CDR3 region has the DNA TGCAGTGCTAGAGGGACAGCCTACAATGAGCAGTTCTTC. It encodes CSARGTAYNEQFF.

This clonotype turned up a few times. A junction end diverges from the germline sequence, so it may reflect a read error. The V gene is TRBV27, the J gene TRBJ1-1; D not resolved. Germline V lookup: CDR1 MNHEY, CDR2 SMNVEV (reference sequence). The CDR3 loop spans 14 amino acids. Here the CDR3 DNA reads TGTGCCAGCAGTTTATCTGCCGGTGACACCGAAGCTTTCTTT. This encodes CASSLSAGDTEAFF.